Presented here are 18 T cell receptor beta chains from one specimen sequenced in a study of T cell responses to AZD1222 COVID-19 vaccine. Method: immunoSEQ multiplex PCR; TCRdb's copy keeps in-frame clones and lacks some. The sample contains fewer than 130,000 clones, roughly 87% of which appear only once. Sample: peripheral blood, taken 28 days after the second AZD1222 dose. The receptors were gathered from an adult who received the AZD1222 COVID-19 vaccine.

The rearrangement uses TRBV11-2 and TRBJ1-4; maybe TRBD1 (6 bases). V gave up 5 bases and J gave up 7 bases, with 11 bases separating them. Germline CDR1 SGHAT, CDR2 FQNNGV. This CDR3 comprises 13 residues. CDR3 in DNA: TGTGCCAGCAGCCCAGGGGCCGGTGAAAAACTGTTTTTT. Encoded protein: CASSPGAGEKLFF.

The V call is TRBV30, the J call TRBJ1-6, with TRBD1 matching over 11 bases. The junction had 7 bases not matched to a gene; V was cut back by 2 bases and J by 10 bases. CDR3 length equals 15 residues. Germline V gene lookup returns CDR1 GTSNPN and CDR2 SVGIG (reference sequence). In DNA, the CDR3 is TGTGCCTGGAGTAAGGGACAGGGGGATTGGTCACCCCTCCACTTT. This encodes CAWSKGQGDWSPLHF.

V gene TRBV5-1 combines with J gene TRBJ1-1; 8 bases map to TRBD1. Unmatched junction bases numbered 6, after V lost 4 bases and J lost 1 base. The CDR3 sequence is 15 residues long. From germline, CDR1 is SGHRS and CDR2 YFSETQ. The DNA for the CDR3 is TGCGCCAGCAGCCTTTCCGGGACAGGGAACACTGAAGCTTTCTTT. Translated: CASSLSGTGNTEAFF.

V gene TRBV3-1 (or the pseudogene TRBV3-2) combines with J gene TRBJ2-2; 7 bases map to TRBD2. Germline CDR1 LGHDT, CDR2 YNNKEL (reference sequence). With V trimmed by 1 base and J by 1 base, 3 bases remained unmatched. This CDR3 has 16 residues. This CDR3 is CASSQGAGVNTGELFF. In DNA, the CDR3 is TGTGCCAGCAGCCAAGGCGCGGGAGTGAACACCGGGGAGCTGTTTTTT.

The CDR3: CASSEETSGSYEQYF. For the CDR3, the DNA is TGTGCCAGCAGTGAAGAGACTAGCGGGAGCTACGAGCAGTACTTC. This rearrangement joins TRBV6-1 to TRBJ2-7; 12 nucleotides agree with TRBD2. The trim removed 1 base at V and 3 bases at J, leaving 1 base unmatched. In germline, CDR1 is MNHNS, CDR2 SASEGT. The CDR3 consists of 15 residues.

The V and J genes are TRBV28 and TRBJ1-1; D remains ambiguous. The CDR3 covers 14 residues. Trimming removed 5 bases at V and 1 base at J, with 11 bases between. Germline lookup yields CDR1 MDHEN and CDR2 SYDVKM. The CDR3 here is CASSPFGRNTEAFF. In DNA form, the CDR3 reads TGTGCCAGCAGTCCGTTCGGCCGGAACACTGAAGCTTTCTTT.

V is TRBV28 and J is TRBJ2-2, with D hard to call. This CDR3 has 15 amino acids. The germline CDR1 and CDR2 sequences are MDHEN and SYDVKM. Trimming took 5 bases from V and 4 from J, leaving 14 bases between them. This chain's CDR3 is CASSDLSLITGELFF. CDR3 coding DNA: TGTGCCAGCAGTGACTTATCCTTAATCACCGGGGAGCTGTTTTTT.

The genes are TRBV15 and TRBJ1-3; 7 bases fit TRBD1. This CDR3 region has 16 residues. Looked up from germline, CDR1 is LNHNV and CDR2 is YYDKDF (reference sequence). V lost 0 bases and J lost 2; bases outside the gene matches: 4. The CDR3 is CATSRDPTGAGNTIYF. The CDR3, as DNA: TGTGCCACCAGCAGAGACCCAACAGGGGCTGGAAACACCATATATTTT. The full variable domain, in which reference TRBV15 and TRBJ1-3 provide the parts outside the CDR3, is DAMVIQNPRYQVTQFGKPVTLSCSQTLNHNVMYWYQQKSSQAPKLLFHYYDKDFNNEADTPDNFQSRRPNTSFCFLDIRSPGLGDTAMYLCATSRDPTGAGNTIYFGEGSWLTVV.

The CDR3 protein is CATRDMSSYEQYF. CDR3 sequence (DNA): TGTGCCACCAGGGACATGAGCTCCTACGAGCAGTACTTC. This chain joins TRBV2 and TRBJ2-7; perhaps TRBD1 as D (6 bases). The CDR3 contains 13 residues. CDR1 SNHLY and CDR2 FYNNEI come from the germline V gene. V shed 10 bases and J shed 0 bases, with 13 bases lying between them.

J is TRBJ1-3 and V is TRBV7-9; TRBD1 matches 9 bases. CDR3 length equals 16 residues. The V gene end was trimmed by 2 bases and the J gene end by 8 bases; junction bases not matched to a gene: 10. Germline V gene data show CDR1 as SEHNR and CDR2 as FQNEAQ (reference sequence). This CDR3 reads CASSLLRDRARDTIYF. Written as DNA, the CDR3 is TGTGCCAGCAGCTTATTGAGGGACAGGGCTCGGGACACCATATATTTT.

This chain connects TRBV19 to TRBJ2-1; the match to TRBD2 covers 8 bases. The CDR3 spans 15 residues. The ends lost 3 bases at V and 3 bases at J; junction bases unmatched: 4. The germline V gene encodes CDR1 LNHDA and CDR2 SQIVND (reference sequence). This CDR3 reads CASSIKTSGYNEQFF. For the CDR3, the DNA is TGTGCCAGTAGTATCAAAACTAGCGGCTACAATGAGCAGTTCTTC. Combining the CDR3 with reference TRBV19 and TRBJ2-1 gives the whole variable domain DGGITQSPKYLFRKEGQNVTLSCEQNLNHDAMYWYRQDPGQGLRLIYYSQIVNDFQKGDIAEGYSVSREKKESFPLTVTSAQKNPTAFYLCASSIKTSGYNEQFFGPGTRLTVL.

The chain joins TRBV9 to TRBJ1-2; no clear D gene. V dropped 0 bases and J dropped 5 bases, with 14 bases sitting between them. The CDR3 is 15 residues long. The V gene's germline CDR1 is SGDLS and CDR2 YYNGEE. The CDR3 loop reads CASSVDPTGGYGYTF. CDR3 nucleotides: TGTGCCAGCAGCGTAGATCCCACGGGAGGGTATGGCTACACCTTC.

V gene TRBV6-6 combines with J gene TRBJ2-4; D gene uncertain. V was shortened by 5 bases and J by 0 bases, with 14 bases between the two germline ends. This CDR3 has 16 residues. Germline V gene lookup returns CDR1 MNHNY and CDR2 SVGAGI (reference sequence). CDR3 loop: CASSKVEALAKNIQYF. CDR3 nucleotides: TGTGCCAGCAGTAAGGTTGAGGCACTAGCCAAAAACATTCAGTACTTC.

The CDR3 DNA sequence: TGTGCCAGCAGCTTGGATCTTAGCGGGAGTTACGAGCAGTACTTC. This encodes CASSLDLSGSYEQYF. The chain uses TRBV5-5 and TRBJ2-7, with 9 positions matching TRBD2. J was trimmed by 4 bases and V by 0 bases; bases with no gene match: 5. This CDR3 is 15 amino acids long. From germline, CDR1 is SGHKS and CDR2 YYEKEE (reference sequence).

The rearrangement links TRBV14 to TRBJ1-2; TRBD1 matches 7 bases. This CDR3 comprises 15 residues. Germline CDR1 reads SGHDN; CDR2 reads FVKESK. J was trimmed by 1 base and V by 4 bases; bases with no gene match: 6. This CDR3 is CASSRMGQLNYGYTF. The CDR3 DNA reads TGTGCCAGCAGCCGTATGGGACAGCTTAACTATGGCTACACCTTC. The variable domain in full, with the rest retrieved from reference TRBV14 and TRBJ1-2, is EAGVTQFPSHSVIEKGQTVTLRCDPISGHDNLYWYRRVMGKEIKFLLHFVKESKQDESGMPNNRFLAERTGGTYSTLKVQPAELEDSGVYFCASSRMGQLNYGYTFGSGTRLTVV.

The genes are TRBV11-2 and TRBJ2-1; 15 bases match TRBD2. In germline, CDR1 is SGHAT, CDR2 FQNNGV. V dropped 4 bases and J dropped 9; count of bases not matched to a gene: 7. The CDR3 length is 16 residues. The CDR3 reads CASSSGLAGGPSEQFF. The CDR3 nucleotides are TGTGCCAGCAGCTCAGGACTAGCGGGAGGGCCCAGTGAGCAGTTCTTC. Using reference TRBV11-2 and TRBJ2-1 for the parts outside the CDR3, the full variable domain is EAGVAQSPRYKIIEKRQSVAFWCNPISGHATLYWYQQILGQGPKLLIQFQNNGVVDDSQLPKDRFSAERLKGVDSTLKIQPAKLEDSAVYLCASSSGLAGGPSEQFFGPGTRLTVL.

The V gene is TRBV13, the J gene TRBJ1-2; a weak D match, TRBD1 (5 bases). Germline lookup yields CDR1 PRHDT and CDR2 FYEKMQ (reference sequence). V lost 0 bases and J lost 5, with 13 bases in between. This CDR3 comprises 15 residues. The CDR3 reads CASSLGTAAEYGYTF. CDR3 DNA sequence: TGTGCCAGCAGCTTAGGGACAGCTGCAGAGTATGGCTACACCTTC. Looking up the rest from reference TRBV13 and TRBJ1-2 gives the full variable domain: AAGVIQSPRHLIKEKRETATLKCYPIPRHDTVYWYQQGPGQDPQFLISFYEKMQSDKGSIPDRFSAQQFSDYHSELNMSSLELGDSALYFCASSLGTAAEYGYTFGSGTRLTVV.

This clone appeared once. The V call is TRBV6-2 or TRBV6-3, the J call TRBJ1-5, with unresolved D. This CDR3 contains 14 residues. In germline, CDR1 is MNHEY, CDR2 SVGEGT. Trimming stripped 7 bases from V and 5 bases from J, with 15 bases between. The CDR3 sequence: CASNPDQRDQPQHF. The CDR3 coding sequence is TGTGCCAGCAACCCGGACCAGAGAGATCAGCCCCAGCATTTT.